The following is a TCR beta chain sequence with its context. What it binds is unknown. Multiplex touch-down PCR with TRB-A/B primers amplified rearranged V-D-J TRB sequences. In TCRdb, the multiplex PCR reads were re-called with MiXCR into one record per CDR3 protein. The profile shows about 8,700 distinct CDR3 sequences, roughly 32% of them singletons. Peripheral blood genomic DNA, not sorted cells or RNA, was the template. The sample is drawn from a study of T cell repertoires in aging, cancer and after chemotherapy. The CDR3 consists of 14 residues. Germline CDR1 DFQATT, CDR2 SNEGSKA (reference sequence). V lost 2 bases and J lost 4, with 9 bases in between. Study findings and constraints: No conclusions about immunological memory after chemotherapy can be drawn from the repertoire data. Loss of evenness, beyond lost richness, contributed to age-related TCR diversity decline in cancer patients. Untreated cancer patients had significantly lower blood TCR diversity than age-matched healthy donors.

The TCR originated in a human donor in good health. Sequencing was performed on blood. V is TRBV20-1 and J is TRBJ2-6; D is ambiguous. The DNA of the CDR3 is TGCAGTGCTAGAACGGCATCAGGGGCCAACGTCCTGACTTTC. Encoded protein: CSARTASGANVLTF.